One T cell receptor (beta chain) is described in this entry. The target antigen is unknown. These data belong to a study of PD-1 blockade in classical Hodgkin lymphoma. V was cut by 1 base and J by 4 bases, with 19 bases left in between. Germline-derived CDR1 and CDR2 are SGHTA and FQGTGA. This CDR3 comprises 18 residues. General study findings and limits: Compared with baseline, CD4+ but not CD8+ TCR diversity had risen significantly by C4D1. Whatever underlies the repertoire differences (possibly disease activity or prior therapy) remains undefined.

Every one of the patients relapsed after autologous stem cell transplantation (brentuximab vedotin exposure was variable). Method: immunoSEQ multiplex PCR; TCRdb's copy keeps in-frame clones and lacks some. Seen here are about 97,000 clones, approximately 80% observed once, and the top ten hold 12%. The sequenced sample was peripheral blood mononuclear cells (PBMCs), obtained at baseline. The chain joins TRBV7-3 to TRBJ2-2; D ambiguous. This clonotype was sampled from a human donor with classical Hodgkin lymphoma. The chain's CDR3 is CASSLRAIPPPPTGELFF. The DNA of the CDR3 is TGTGCCAGCAGCTTAAGGGCGATACCACCCCCTCCCACCGGGGAGCTGTTTTTT.